Listed here are 28 T cell receptor beta chains from one sample, sequenced in a study of Ad26.COV2.S vaccination and SARS-CoV-2 variants. The repertoire was sequenced with immunoSEQ multiplex PCR; TCRdb's copy has only in-frame clones and lacks some. Of 350,000 to 550,000 clones in the sample, roughly 89% were seen once. Documented treatment: over 15 received Ad26.COV2.S at low or high dose, single or two shots; five or six received placebo; per-sample allocation not given. Day 63 after the first vaccine or placebo injection was the time point for sampling. Sample: peripheral blood, taken in a trial of Ad26.COV2.S vaccine versus placebo. These receptors were obtained from a person between 18 and 65 years old who received the Ad26.COV2.S COVID-19 vaccine or a placebo.

The gene calls are TRBV7-2 and TRBJ2-1; 7 bases are a match to TRBD1. The CDR3 totals 16 residues. Germline-derived CDR1 and CDR2 are SGHTA and FQGNSA. The V gene end was trimmed by 5 bases and the J gene end by 4 bases; junction bases not matched to a gene: 11. In DNA, the CDR3 is TGTGCCAGCAGCCGTTACCCGGGACAGCCTTACAATGAGCAGTTCTTC. Protein product: CASSRYPGQPYNEQFF.

The chain is built from TRBV3-1 (or the pseudogene TRBV3-2) and TRBJ2-7, with no clear D. Trimming stripped 1 base from V and 2 bases from J, with 6 bases between. The V gene's germline CDR1 is LGHDT and CDR2 YNNKEL (reference sequence). This CDR3 has 13 amino acids. CDR3 residues: CASSQGPAYEQYV. The CDR3 DNA sequence: TGTGCCAGCAGCCAAGGGCCCGCCTACGAGCAGTACGTC.

The gene calls are TRBV6-5 and TRBJ2-7, with TRBD2 matching over 7 bases. This CDR3 is built from 12 residues. Germline CDR1 reads MNHEY; CDR2 reads SVGAGI. The J segment lost 6 bases and the V segment lost 5 bases, leaving 4 bases of the junction unmatched. The CDR3: CASSPREGEQYF. Here the CDR3 DNA reads TGTGCCAGCAGTCCCAGGGAGGGCGAGCAGTACTTC.

The V and J genes are TRBV27 and TRBJ2-2; D remains unclear. The ends were cut back, 4 bases at V and 6 bases at J, with 9 bases in the middle. Germline assignment: CDR1 MNHEY and CDR2 SMNVEV (reference sequence). CDR3 length: 13 amino acids. CDR3 in amino acids: CASSSPGPGELFF. CDR3 sequence (DNA): TGTGCCAGCAGTTCCCCCGGACCCGGGGAGCTGTTTTTT.

The chain recombines TRBV19 with TRBJ2-2; 12 nucleotides agree with TRBD2. The CDR3 sequence is 18 residues long. CDR1 LNHDA and CDR2 SQIVND come from the germline V gene (reference sequence). Trimming at V came to 2 bases and at J to 6 bases, leaving 10 bases not matched to a gene. This chain's CDR3 is CASSIPRPSGRVPGELFF. The DNA of the CDR3 is TGTGCCAGTAGTATACCTCGCCCTAGCGGGAGGGTCCCCGGGGAGCTGTTTTTT.

Here the CDR3 reads CASSRLETKFANTGELFF. The DNA of the CDR3 is TGTGCCAGCAGCCGTCTAGAAACAAAGTTCGCGAACACCGGGGAGCTGTTTTTT. This chain uses TRBV4-2 with TRBJ2-2; D remains ambiguous. The V gene's germline CDR1 is LGHNA and CDR2 YNFKEQ. The CDR3 sequence is 18 residues long. V was cut by 4 bases and J by 0 bases, with 18 bases left in between.

The CDR3 DNA is TGTGCCAGCAGCTTAGGAACAGGCCCCGGTACGCAGTATTTT. Translation: CASSLGTGPGTQYF. J is TRBJ2-3 and V is TRBV11-3, with D tentatively TRBD1 (5 bases). Trimming stripped 1 base from V and 8 bases from J, with 13 bases between. Germline assignment: CDR1 SGHNT and CDR2 YENEEA. The CDR3 covers 14 residues.

The chain carries TRBV6-5 and TRBJ1-2; D gene unclear. This CDR3 comprises 14 residues. In germline, CDR1 is MNHEY, CDR2 SVGAGI. V gave up 2 bases and J gave up 4 bases, with 11 bases separating them. CDR3 in amino acids: CASSYRGFSYGYTF. The DNA for the CDR3 is TGTGCCAGCAGTTACCGAGGATTCAGCTATGGCTACACCTTC.

The chain carries TRBV5-5 and TRBJ2-4; tentatively, D is TRBD1 (6 bases). Trimming shortened V by 0 bases and J by 7 bases, and 8 bases separated the two germline ends. Germline assignment: CDR1 SGHKS and CDR2 YYEKEE (reference sequence). The CDR3 loop spans 13 amino acids. The CDR3: CASSLGQGNIQYF. CDR3 bases: TGTGCCAGCAGCTTGGGTCAGGGGAACATTCAGTACTTC.

As DNA, the CDR3 is TGTGCCAGTAGTTTGAGCCCGTGGGACCGTCGGCAAGAGACCCAGTACTTC. It is translated as CASSLSPWDRRQETQYF. The chain joins TRBV19 to TRBJ2-5, with D perhaps given as TRBD1 or TRBD2 (5 bases each). V shed 5 bases and J shed 2 bases, with 21 bases lying between them. The CDR3 consists of 17 residues. Germline CDR1 LNHDA, CDR2 SQIVND (reference sequence).

This clone was recorded many times. The chain couples TRBV2 to TRBJ1-1; D is ambiguous. CDR3 length equals 13 residues. With 7 bases removed from V and 1 base from J, the gap between germline ends came to 10 bases. Germline loops: CDR1 SNHLY, CDR2 FYNNEI. The CDR3 DNA reads TGTGCCAGCACTGATCCGGGGAACACTGAAGCTTTCTTT. Translated, it gives CASTDPGNTEAFF.

The chain links TRBV6-2 or TRBV6-3 to TRBJ2-7; possibly TRBD1 for D (6 bases). Germline CDR1 reads MNHEY; CDR2 reads SVGEGT. V gave up 4 bases and J gave up 0 bases, with 13 bases separating them. CDR3 length: 15 amino acids. As DNA, the CDR3 is TGTGCCAGCAGTTTGGCAGGGGCTAGCTCCTACGAGCAGTACTTC. It translates to CASSLAGASSYEQYF.

This chain joins TRBV7-2 and TRBJ2-7; TRBD1 might be the D (5 bases). Germline CDR1 SGHTA, CDR2 FQGNSA. The CDR3 is 15 amino acids. The V gene lost 1 base and the J gene lost 6 bases, with 16 bases spanning the gap. Written as DNA, the CDR3 is TGTGCCAGCAGCTTAGGTGCTTCAGGGTATCGCGAGCAGTACTTC. Translating it yields CASSLGASGYREQYF.

The J gene is TRBJ2-3, the V gene TRBV28; D gene uncertain. Germline loops: CDR1 MDHEN, CDR2 SYDVKM. V lost 6 bases, J lost 6 bases, and 16 bases lay in between. The CDR3 is made up of 14 amino acids. CDR3 region: CASRARAMGDTQYF. CDR3 bases: TGTGCCAGCAGGGCCCGCGCTATGGGGGATACGCAGTATTTT.

This chain connects TRBV27 to TRBJ1-6, with D possibly TRBD1 on 6 matching bases. CDR3 length equals 15 residues. Germline values: CDR1 MNHEY, CDR2 SMNVEV (reference sequence). The V end lost 4 bases, the J end lost 8 bases, and 15 bases lay between the germline ends. CDR3 residues: CASSSLQGGDSPLHF. Written as DNA, the CDR3 is TGTGCCAGCAGTTCCCTACAGGGCGGGGATTCACCCCTCCACTTT.

The V and J genes are TRBV7-2 and TRBJ2-7, with 12 bases lining up with TRBD2. The J segment lost 2 bases and the V segment lost 2 bases, leaving 4 bases of the junction unmatched. This CDR3 comprises 16 residues. Per germline, CDR1 SGHTA and CDR2 FQGNSA. CDR3 sequence (DNA): TGTGCCAGCAGCTTACTAGCGGGAGGGGGAGCCTACGAGCAGTACGTC. Encoded protein: CASSLLAGGGAYEQYV.

A remark on this clone: Other nucleotide sequences from this sample produce the same CDR3. In DNA, the CDR3 is TGTGCCAGCAGCGCCGGGACAGGAAATGAAAAACTGTTTTTT. This encodes CASSAGTGNEKLFF. The chain employs TRBV2 and TRBJ1-4, with 8 positions matching TRBD1. This CDR3 has 14 residues. Germline lookup yields CDR1 SNHLY and CDR2 FYNNEI. V dropped 6 bases and J dropped 5; count of bases not matched to a gene: 5.

The rearrangement uses TRBV10-3 and TRBJ2-6; D might be TRBD2 (6 bases). V lost 10 bases and J lost 0, with 19 bases in between. CDR1 and CDR2 (germline): ENHRY, SYGVKD. The CDR3 is made up of 17 amino acids. CDR3: CASRPAGGPSGANVLTF. For the CDR3, the DNA is TGTGCCAGCCGTCCGGCCGGGGGTCCCTCTGGGGCCAACGTCCTGACTTTC.

The V call is TRBV7-9, the J call TRBJ1-2; 7 bases map to TRBD1. V trimming: 4 bases; J trimming: 7 bases; junction bases outside the gene matches: 6. Germline CDR1 and CDR2: SEHNR and FQNEAQ (reference sequence). The CDR3 sequence is 13 residues long. The CDR3 nucleotides are TGTGCCAGCAGCTCAACAGGGGATGGTGGCTACACCTTC. The encoded protein is CASSSTGDGGYTF.

The CDR3 nucleotides are TGTGCCAGCTCACCACTACAGCAGGGTGAGCAGTTCTTC. It specifies CASSPLQQGEQFF. The chain recombines TRBV18 with TRBJ2-1, with D perhaps TRBD1 (5 bases). CDR3 length equals 13 residues. Trimming removed 1 base at V and 9 bases at J, with 10 bases between. CDR1 is KGHSH and CDR2 is LQKENI in the germline V gene.

V usage is TRBV19 and J usage is TRBJ1-2; D perhaps matches TRBD1 (6 bases). This CDR3 is 15 amino acids long. Germline assignment: CDR1 LNHDA and CDR2 SQIVND (reference sequence). Trimming took 5 bases from V and 8 from J, leaving 21 bases between them. The chain's CDR3 is CASSSDRSMNSGYTF. In DNA, the CDR3 is TGTGCCAGTAGTTCGGACAGATCTATGAATTCGGGCTACACCTTC.

The chain links TRBV18 to TRBJ1-1, with D tentatively TRBD1 (6 bases). Germline loops: CDR1 KGHSH, CDR2 LQKENI. The CDR3 is made up of 11 amino acids. V dropped 5 bases and J dropped 12 bases, with 13 bases sitting between them. The CDR3 sequence is CASSETGSSFF. Written as DNA, the CDR3 is TGTGCCAGCTCAGAAACAGGGTCGTCTTTCTTT.

The CDR3, as DNA: TGCGCCAGCAGCTTGGGGGTAGCGGAGTACAATGAGCAGTTCTTC. Amino acid sequence: CASSLGVAEYNEQFF. The gene calls are TRBV5-1 and TRBJ2-1; tentative D call: TRBD2 (6 bases). Germline-derived CDR1 and CDR2 are SGHRS and YFSETQ. The CDR3 is 15 residues long. V gave up 0 bases and J gave up 4 bases, with 11 bases separating them.

Here the CDR3 reads CASSADRDSPLHF. The CDR3 DNA reads TGTGCCAGCTCAGCGGACAGGGATTCACCCCTCCACTTT. The genes are TRBV18 and TRBJ1-6, with 8 bases that match TRBD1. The germline gives CDR1 KGHSH, CDR2 LQKENI. V dropped 5 bases and J dropped 8; count of bases not matched to a gene: 2. This CDR3 is built from 13 residues.

The chain links TRBV2 to TRBJ1-2, with D perhaps TRBD1 (6 bases). The germline V and J ends were trimmed by 8 bases and 3 bases, with 10 bases remaining between them. Looked up from germline, CDR1 is SNHLY and CDR2 is FYNNEI. The CDR3 has 12 amino acids. CDR3 nucleotides: TGTGCCAGCTGGGACAAGGACTATGGCTACACCTTC. As protein: CASWDKDYGYTF.

The chain is built from TRBV5-1 and TRBJ1-4; no firm D call. This CDR3 comprises 17 residues. Germline CDR1 is SGHRS and CDR2 is YFSETQ. Trimming shortened V by 0 bases and J by 0 bases, and 12 bases separated the two germline ends. CDR3 bases: TGCGCCAGCAGCTTGGCGAGGACTCCCGCAACTAATGAAAAACTGTTTTTT. Amino acid sequence: CASSLARTPATNEKLFF.

In nucleotides, the CDR3 is TGCGCCAGCAGCTTGGAGCGCCTCCAAGAGACCCAGTACTTC. Translation gives CASSLERLQETQYF. The chain uses TRBV5-1 and TRBJ2-5; D is unresolved. Trimming stripped 0 bases from V and 1 base from J, with 7 bases between. The germline V gene encodes CDR1 SGHRS and CDR2 YFSETQ. This CDR3 region has 14 residues.

The genes are TRBV7-8 and TRBJ2-7, with a tentative D call TRBD1 (5 bases). CDR1 and CDR2 from the germline V gene are SGHVS and FQNEAQ. With 3 bases removed from V and 6 bases from J, the gap between germline ends came to 12 bases. CDR3 length: 13 amino acids. The DNA of the CDR3 is TGTGCCAGCAGCTTCGGACACCTCGGCGAGCAGTACGTC. Protein product: CASSFGHLGEQYV.